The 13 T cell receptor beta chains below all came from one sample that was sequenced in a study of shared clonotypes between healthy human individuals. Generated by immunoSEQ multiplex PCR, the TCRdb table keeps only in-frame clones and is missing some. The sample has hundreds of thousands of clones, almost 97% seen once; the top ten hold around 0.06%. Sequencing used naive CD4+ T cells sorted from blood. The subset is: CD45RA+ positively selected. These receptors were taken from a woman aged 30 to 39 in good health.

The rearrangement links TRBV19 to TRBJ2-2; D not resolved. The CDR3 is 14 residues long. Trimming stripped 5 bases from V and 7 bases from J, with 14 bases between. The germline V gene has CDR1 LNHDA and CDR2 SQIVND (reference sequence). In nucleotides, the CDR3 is TGTGCCAGTAGTTTTGATATGCGTAACGGGGAGCTGTTTTTT. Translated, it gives CASSFDMRNGELFF. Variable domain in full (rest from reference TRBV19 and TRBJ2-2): DGGITQSPKYLFRKEGQNVTLSCEQNLNHDAMYWYRQDPGQGLRLIYYSQIVNDFQKGDIAEGYSVSREKKESFPLTVTSAQKNPTAFYLCASSFDMRNGELFFGEGSRLTVL.

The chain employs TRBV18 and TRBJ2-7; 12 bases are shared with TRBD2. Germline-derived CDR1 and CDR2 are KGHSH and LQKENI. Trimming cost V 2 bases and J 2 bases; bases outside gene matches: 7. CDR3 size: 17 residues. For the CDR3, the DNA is TGTGCCAGCTCACCAACAGGACTAGCGGGAAAAACCTACGAGCAGTACTTC. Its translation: CASSPTGLAGKTYEQYF.

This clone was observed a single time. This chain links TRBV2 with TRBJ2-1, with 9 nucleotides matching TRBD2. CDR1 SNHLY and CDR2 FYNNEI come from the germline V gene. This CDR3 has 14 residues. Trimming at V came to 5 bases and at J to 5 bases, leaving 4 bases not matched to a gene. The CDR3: CASSLSSGNNEQFF. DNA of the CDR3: TGTGCCAGCAGTCTCTCTAGCGGGAACAATGAGCAGTTCTTC.

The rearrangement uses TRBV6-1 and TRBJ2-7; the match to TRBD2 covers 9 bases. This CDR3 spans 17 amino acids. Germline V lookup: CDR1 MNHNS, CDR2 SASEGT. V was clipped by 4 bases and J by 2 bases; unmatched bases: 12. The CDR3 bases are TGTGCCAGCAGTGCCCGTAGGGGTAGCGGGGGAACCTACGAGCAGTACTTC. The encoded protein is CASSARRGSGGTYEQYF.

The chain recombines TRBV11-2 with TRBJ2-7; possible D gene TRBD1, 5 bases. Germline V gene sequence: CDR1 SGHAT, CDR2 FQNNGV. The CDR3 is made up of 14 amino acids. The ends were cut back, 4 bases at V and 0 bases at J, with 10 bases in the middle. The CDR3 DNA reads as TGTGCCAGCAGCTCAGGGTTTATCTCCTACGAGCAGTACTTC. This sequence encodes CASSSGFISYEQYF.

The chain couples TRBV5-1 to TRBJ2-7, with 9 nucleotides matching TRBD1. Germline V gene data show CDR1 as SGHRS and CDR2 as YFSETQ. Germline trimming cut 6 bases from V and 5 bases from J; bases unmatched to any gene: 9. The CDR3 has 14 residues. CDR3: CASNSGTGIDEQYF. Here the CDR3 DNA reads TGCGCCAGCAACTCCGGGACAGGGATCGACGAGCAGTACTTC. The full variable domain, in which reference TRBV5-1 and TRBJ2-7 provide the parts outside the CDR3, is KAGVTQTPRYLIKTRGQQVTLSCSPISGHRSVSWYQQTPGQGLQFLFEYFSETQRNKGNFPGRFSGRQFSNSRSEMNVSTLELGDSALYLCASNSGTGIDEQYFGPGTRLTVT.

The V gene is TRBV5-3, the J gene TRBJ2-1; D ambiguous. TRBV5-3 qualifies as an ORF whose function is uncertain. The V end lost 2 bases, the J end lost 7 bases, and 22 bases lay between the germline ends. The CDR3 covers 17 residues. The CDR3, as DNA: TGTGCCAGAAGCTTCGGCCAGCCCTTGTCCCTGCATAATGAGCAGTTCTTC. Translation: CARSFGQPLSLHNEQFF.

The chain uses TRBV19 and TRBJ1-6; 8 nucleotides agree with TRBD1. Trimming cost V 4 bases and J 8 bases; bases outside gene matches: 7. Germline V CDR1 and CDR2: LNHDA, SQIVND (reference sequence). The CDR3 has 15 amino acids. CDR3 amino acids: CASSTGQGGYSPLHF. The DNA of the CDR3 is TGTGCCAGTAGTACCGGACAGGGAGGTTATTCACCCCTCCACTTT.

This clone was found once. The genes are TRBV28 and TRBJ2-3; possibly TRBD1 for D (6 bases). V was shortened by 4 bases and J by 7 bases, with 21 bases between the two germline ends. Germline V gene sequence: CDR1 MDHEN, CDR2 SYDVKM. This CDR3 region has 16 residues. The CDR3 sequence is CASSSGQTAPINTQYF. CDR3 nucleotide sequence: TGTGCCAGCAGTTCGGGACAAACAGCGCCCATTAATACGCAGTATTTT.

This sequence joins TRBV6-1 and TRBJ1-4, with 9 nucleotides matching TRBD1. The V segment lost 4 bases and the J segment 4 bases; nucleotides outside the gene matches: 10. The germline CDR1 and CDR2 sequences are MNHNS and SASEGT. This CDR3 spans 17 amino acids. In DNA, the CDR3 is TGTGCCAGCAGTGCCCACAGGGGGCTTCACGATAATGAAAAACTGTTTTTT. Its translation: CASSAHRGLHDNEKLFF.

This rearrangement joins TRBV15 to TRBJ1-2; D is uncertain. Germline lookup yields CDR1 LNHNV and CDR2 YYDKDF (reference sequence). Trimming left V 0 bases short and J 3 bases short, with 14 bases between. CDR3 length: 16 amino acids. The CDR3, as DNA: TGTGCCACCAGCAGAGATAGCGCCCTAATCTACTATGGCTACACCTTC. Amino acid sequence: CATSRDSALIYYGYTF.

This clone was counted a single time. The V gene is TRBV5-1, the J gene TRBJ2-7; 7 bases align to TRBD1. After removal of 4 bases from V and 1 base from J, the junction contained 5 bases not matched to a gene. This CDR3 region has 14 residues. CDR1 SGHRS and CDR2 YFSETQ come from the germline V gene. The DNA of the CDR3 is TGCGCCAGCAGCGGAAAGACAGGGTCCTACGAGCAGTACTTC. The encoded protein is CASSGKTGSYEQYF.

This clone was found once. The CDR3 nucleotides read TGTGCCAGCAGTGAACAGGGAAACGAGCAGTACTTC. Translation gives CASSEQGNEQYF. This chain uses TRBV13 with TRBJ2-7; maybe TRBD1 (6 bases). Germline V lookup: CDR1 PRHDT, CDR2 FYEKMQ (reference sequence). The CDR3 is 12 amino acids. Trimming removed 6 bases from V and 5 bases from J, with 11 bases in between. Full variable domain (missing parts from reference TRBV13 and TRBJ2-7): AAGVIQSPRHLIKEKRETATLKCYPIPRHDTVYWYQQGPGQDPQFLISFYEKMQSDKGSIPDRFSAQQFSDYHSELNMSSLELGDSALYFCASSEQGNEQYFGPGTRLTVT.